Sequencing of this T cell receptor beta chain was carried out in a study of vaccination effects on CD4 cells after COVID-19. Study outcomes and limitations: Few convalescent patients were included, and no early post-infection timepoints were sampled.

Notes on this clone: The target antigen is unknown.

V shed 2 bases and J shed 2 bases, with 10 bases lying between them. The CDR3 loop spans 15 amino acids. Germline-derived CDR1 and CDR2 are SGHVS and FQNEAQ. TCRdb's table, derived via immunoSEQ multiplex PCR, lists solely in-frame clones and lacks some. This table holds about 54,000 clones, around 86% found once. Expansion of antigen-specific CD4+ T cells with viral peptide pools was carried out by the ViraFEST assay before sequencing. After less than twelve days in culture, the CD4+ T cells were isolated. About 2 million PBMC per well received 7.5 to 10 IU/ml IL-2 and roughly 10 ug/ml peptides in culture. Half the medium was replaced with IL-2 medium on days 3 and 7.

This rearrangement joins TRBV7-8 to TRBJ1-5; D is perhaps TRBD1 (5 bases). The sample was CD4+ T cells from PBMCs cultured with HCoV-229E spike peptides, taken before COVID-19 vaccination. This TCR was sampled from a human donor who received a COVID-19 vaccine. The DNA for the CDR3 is TGTGCCAGCAGCTTACGCCAGGGTGGCAATCAGCCCCAGCATTTT. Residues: CASSLRQGGNQPQHF.